This T cell receptor (beta chain) emerged from a study of cytomegalovirus exposure and HLA in healthy donors. The study's findings and limits: Later on, an analysis tied approximately 17,000 TCR beta sequences to HLA alleles at 0.05 false discovery rate. Approximately 160 TCR beta chains were listed as cytomegalovirus-associated. HLA restriction was apparent for most CMV-associated TCR beta chains in a later analysis.

At the time of sampling, donors were nominally healthy, though unrecorded immune exposures were likely. This PCR relied on a set of 60 Vbeta primers and 13 Jbeta primers. Profiled with immunoSEQ multiplex PCR; TCRdb holds only in-frame clones, not every one. This repertoire shows 110,000 to 150,000 clones, around two thirds found once; its top ten account for 2.1%. On this clone itself: Its antigen remains unidentified.

CDR1 and CDR2 from the germline V gene are MGHRA and YSYEKL. The V end lost 3 bases, the J end lost 2 bases, and 11 bases lay between the germline ends. The CDR3 spans 14 residues. Sequenced material: PBMCs. This rearrangement joins TRBV4-1 to TRBJ2-7; tentatively, D is TRBD1 (6 bases). The receptor was isolated from a woman between 55 and 75 years old in good health and CMV-seropositive. DNA for the CDR3: TGCGCCAGCAGCCAGCCTGGGGGCACCTACGAGCAGTACTTC. This gives the protein CASSQPGGTYEQYF.